Each of the 13 T cell receptor beta chains below was sequenced from the same sample in a study of blood T cell repertoires in COVID-19. The table came from immunoSEQ multiplex PCR; TCRdb's copy has only in-frame clones and leaves some out. The data show roughly 140,000 clones, with approximately 90% seen just once and around 2.9% held by the top ten. What was sequenced was peripheral blood. These receptor sequences come from a woman aged 55-70 years with active COVID-19.

V gene TRBV7-2 combines with J gene TRBJ2-1; possible D gene TRBD2, 7 bases. CDR1 and CDR2 from the germline V gene are SGHTA and FQGNSA. The ends were cut back, 6 bases at V and 1 base at J, with 13 bases in the middle. This CDR3 comprises 15 residues. Here the CDR3 reads CASRPRGASYNEQFF. The CDR3 DNA follows: TGTGCCAGCAGGCCTCGGGGGGCTTCCTACAATGAGCAGTTCTTC.

V is TRBV19 and J is TRBJ2-5; D is undetermined. Germline V lookup: CDR1 LNHDA, CDR2 SQIVND (reference sequence). V was clipped by 3 bases and J by 5 bases, with 7 bases between them. The CDR3 has 12 amino acids. CDR3 region: CASSMYAETQYF. DNA of the CDR3: TGTGCCAGTAGTATGTATGCGGAGACCCAGTACTTC.

The rearrangement joins TRBV7-2 to TRBJ1-5; the D is unclear. This CDR3 spans 13 amino acids. Per germline, CDR1 SGHTA and CDR2 FQGNSA. Between the trimmed V and J ends, which lost 5 bases and 4 bases, there was a span of 9 bases. This CDR3 reads CASSHTRNQPQHF. CDR3 bases: TGTGCCAGCAGCCATACTCGGAATCAGCCCCAGCATTTT.

V and J are TRBV5-1 and TRBJ2-1, with D maybe TRBD1 (5 bases). Trimming stripped 0 bases from V and 3 bases from J, with 10 bases between. The V gene's germline CDR1 is SGHRS and CDR2 YFSETQ. The CDR3 contains 15 residues. The CDR3 is CASSLEGVGYNEQFF. The CDR3 nucleotides read TGCGCCAGCAGCTTGGAAGGGGTTGGCTACAATGAGCAGTTCTTC.

In DNA, the CDR3 is TGTGCCAGTAGTATAGGGACAGGGGGCGCCGATGAAGCTTTCTTT. It specifies CASSIGTGGADEAFF. V and J are TRBV19 and TRBJ1-1; 11 positions match TRBD1. This CDR3 spans 15 amino acids. V was clipped by 1 base and J by 7 bases; unmatched bases: 5. In germline, CDR1 is LNHDA, CDR2 SQIVND (reference sequence).

Comments on this clone: The junction and the germline gene differ at one end; a read error may be behind it. CDR3 protein: CATSAGRNQPQHF. The CDR3 DNA sequence: TGTGCCACCAGCGCGGGTCGGAATCAGCCCCAGCATTTT. The gene calls are TRBV7-8 and TRBJ1-5; D is undetermined. This CDR3 is 13 amino acids long. Germline V gene lookup returns CDR1 SGHVS and CDR2 FQNEAQ.

The chain carries TRBV7-3 and TRBJ2-5; TRBD2 agrees at 10 bases. Per the germline V gene, CDR1 is SGHTA and CDR2 is FQGTGA. V trimming: 4 bases; J trimming: 7 bases; junction bases outside the gene matches: 6. This CDR3 has 14 residues. For the CDR3, the DNA is TGTGCCAGCAGCTCCCTAGCGGGAGAGGGGACCCAGTACTTC. It is translated as CASSSLAGEGTQYF.

The chain combines TRBV30 with TRBJ1-5; D uncertain. V shed 4 bases and J shed 3 bases, with 10 bases lying between them. In germline, CDR1 is GTSNPN, CDR2 SVGIG (reference sequence). The CDR3 totals 13 residues. The CDR3 sequence is CAWNPEPNQPQHF. The CDR3 nucleotides are TGTGCCTGGAATCCCGAGCCCAATCAGCCCCAGCATTTT.

This clone occurred once. The CDR3 region has the DNA TGTGCCACCAGCACAGGGGGCGGGAACACTGAAGCTTTCTTT. It is translated as CATSTGGGNTEAFF. V gene TRBV24-1 combines with J gene TRBJ1-1; 9 positions match TRBD1. CDR1 KGHDR and CDR2 SFDVKD come from the germline V gene. There are 14 residues in the CDR3. V lost 7 bases and J lost 1; bases outside the gene matches: 3.

The gene calls are TRBV2 and TRBJ2-5; D not certain. The V and J ends lost 4 bases and 5 bases respectively, with 11 bases between them. Germline lookup yields CDR1 SNHLY and CDR2 FYNNEI. The CDR3 is made up of 13 amino acids. CDR3 nucleotide sequence: TGTGCCAGCAGTGGCCCCCCGAGGGAGACCCAGTACTTC. Translation gives CASSGPPRETQYF. The full variable domain, in which reference TRBV2 and TRBJ2-5 provide the parts outside the CDR3, is EPEVTQTPSHQVTQMGQEVILRCVPISNHLYFYWYRQILGQKVEFLVSFYNNEISEKSEIFDDQFSVERPDGSNFTLKIRSTKLEDSAMYFCASSGPPRETQYFGPGTRLLVL.

This clone appeared a single time. The chain has TRBV6-2 or TRBV6-3 and TRBJ2-7, with D possibly TRBD1 on 5 matching bases. In germline, CDR1 is MNHEY, CDR2 SVGEGT. The CDR3 runs 16 residues. Trimming took off 2 bases at V and 4 bases at J, with 18 bases between the two ends. CDR3 bases: TGTGCCAGCAGTTACCCGGCCTGGGGCGGAAGGTACGAGCAGTACTTC. This encodes CASSYPAWGGRYEQYF.

V gene TRBV28 combines with J gene TRBJ2-1, with 14 nucleotides matching TRBD2. CDR1 is MDHEN and CDR2 is SYDVKM in the germline V gene. J gave up 7 bases and V 5 bases, and 10 bases lay outside the gene matches. This CDR3 is 17 amino acids long. The CDR3 nucleotides are TGTGCCAGCAGTCCCCCGGGGACTAGCGGGAGTTTAAATGAGCAGTTCTTC. Protein sequence: CASSPPGTSGSLNEQFF.

The chain has TRBV28 and TRBJ2-5; 10 bases map to TRBD1. This CDR3 is 16 amino acids long. V trimming: 1 base; J trimming: 5 bases; junction bases outside the gene matches: 7. Looked up from germline, CDR1 is MDHEN and CDR2 is SYDVKM. The CDR3 region has the DNA TGTGCCAGCAGTTTATTCCCGGGACAGGGGCATGAGACCCAGTACTTC. It is translated as CASSLFPGQGHETQYF.